The present T cell receptor beta chain was sequenced within a study of T cell changes during pregnancy in multiple sclerosis. The germline V gene encodes CDR1 SGHNT and CDR2 YYREEE (reference sequence). The length of the CDR3 is 16 residues. Deletions cut 4 bases from V and 2 bases from J, with 19 bases between. Produced via immunoSEQ multiplex PCR; TCRdb's table is partial and in-frame only. The table records almost 50,000 clones, 92% of them present only once. This clone appeared a single time. The chain couples TRBV5-4 to TRBJ2-7; tentatively, D is TRBD1 (6 bases). The clonotype originates from a female donor in good health, enrolled as a control in a pregnancy study. The sequences come from CD4+ T cells from peripheral blood mononuclear cells, collected in the second trimester of pregnancy. The CDR3 nucleotides are TGTGCCAGCAGCCGCTCTTCCATATACAGGGCCTACGAGCAGTACTTC. Translating gives CASSRSSIYRAYEQYF.